The 26 T cell receptor beta chains listed next were all sequenced from one sample in a study of technical replicates of blood from a few donors. Sequencing used immunoSEQ multiplex PCR; TCRdb keeps in-frame clones, though not all of them. The sample yields 75,000 to 95,000 clones, 95% to 97% seen once. Sequencing was done on a sample of T cells isolated from PBMCs. These receptors were collected from a human donor in good health.

This clone was detected only once. The V and J genes are TRBV14 and TRBJ2-1; D remains ambiguous. CDR3 size: 13 residues. Trimming removed 1 base at V and 9 bases at J, with 10 bases between. The germline V gene has CDR1 SGHDN and CDR2 FVKESK. CDR3 coding DNA: TGTGCCAGCAGCCAAGGAAATATCGGTGAGCAGTTCTTC. Translation gives CASSQGNIGEQFF.

The chain links TRBV5-4 to TRBJ1-1; D unclear. This CDR3 has 14 amino acids. Germline V CDR1 and CDR2: SGHNT, YYREEE (reference sequence). Trimming removed 1 base from V and 0 bases from J, with 7 bases in between. Written as DNA, the CDR3 is TGTGCCAGCAGCTTGACAGTCATGAACACTGAAGCTTTCTTT. Encoded protein: CASSLTVMNTEAFF.

V usage is TRBV7-3 and J usage is TRBJ2-2; 8 bases map to TRBD2. V gave up 2 bases and J gave up 7 bases; unmatched junction bases: 9. Germline CDR1 SGHTA, CDR2 FQGTGA. CDR3 length: 16 residues. The CDR3 here is CASSLFLSGSDGELFF. DNA of the CDR3: TGTGCCAGCAGCTTATTTCTAAGCGGGAGTGACGGGGAGCTGTTTTTT.

CDR3 in amino acids: CASTAGAHYEQYF. CDR3 coding DNA: TGTGCCAGCACAGCAGGGGCCCACTACGAGCAGTACTTC. The chain combines TRBV6-1 with TRBJ2-7, with D perhaps TRBD1 (6 bases). The germline V and J ends were trimmed by 7 bases and 3 bases, with 13 bases remaining between them. The CDR3 length is 13 residues. In germline, CDR1 is MNHNS, CDR2 SASEGT.

This clone was counted once. The V and J genes are TRBV30 and TRBJ1-5; TRBD1 is a possible D gene (5 bases). This CDR3 spans 13 amino acids. Germline CDR1 reads GTSNPN; CDR2 reads SVGIG (reference sequence). V was pared by 1 base and J by 4 bases, with 8 bases between. The CDR3 DNA sequence: TGTGCCTGGAGTGAGGACAATAATCAGCCCCAGCATTTT. Encoded protein: CAWSEDNNQPQHF.

The gene calls are TRBV27 and TRBJ2-5; 10 nucleotides line up with TRBD1. This CDR3 is 15 amino acids long. With V trimmed by 5 bases and J by 7 bases, 10 bases remained unmatched. Germline loops: CDR1 MNHEY, CDR2 SMNVEV (reference sequence). The CDR3 sequence: CASSPGTGDLGTQYF. The CDR3 region has the DNA TGTGCCAGCAGTCCTGGGACAGGGGATCTAGGGACCCAGTACTTC.

The chain combines TRBV10-1 with TRBJ2-7; possible D gene TRBD1, 6 bases. V was pared by 8 bases and J by 0 bases, with 11 bases between. Germline assignment: CDR1 WNHNN and CDR2 SYGVQD (reference sequence). This CDR3 spans 13 amino acids. The CDR3 nucleotides are TGCGCCAGCGTGGGACAAGGCTCCTACGAGCAGTACTTC. Protein sequence: CASVGQGSYEQYF.

This chain connects TRBV14 to TRBJ2-5; TRBD1 is a possible D gene (6 bases). Germline V gene data show CDR1 as SGHDN and CDR2 as FVKESK. The length of the CDR3 is 13 residues. The V end lost 8 bases, the J end lost 5 bases, and 15 bases lay between the germline ends. This CDR3 reads CASQVQGVETQYF. CDR3 sequence (DNA): TGTGCCAGCCAAGTACAGGGAGTGGAGACCCAGTACTTC.

V gene TRBV5-5 combines with J gene TRBJ2-1; 12 positions agree with TRBD2. Unmatched junction bases numbered 6, after V lost 4 bases and J lost 7 bases. Germline CDR1 and CDR2: SGHKS and YYEKEE (reference sequence). The CDR3 length is 15 residues. The CDR3 protein is CASSTTSGSGNEQFF. The DNA for the CDR3 is TGTGCCAGCAGCACGACTAGCGGGAGTGGTAATGAGCAGTTCTTC.

This chain links TRBV21-1 with TRBJ1-2. TRBV21-1 is reported as a pseudogene. This CDR3 has 16 amino acids. CDR3 coding DNA: TGTGCCAGCAGCAAAGACCAGGGACTTCGTAACTATGGCTACACCTTC. It translates to CASSKDQGLRNYGYTF.

V gene TRBV6-5 combines with J gene TRBJ1-2; 7 bases agree with TRBD1. Germline assignment: CDR1 MNHEY and CDR2 SVGAGI. With 7 bases clipped from V and 6 bases from J, the junction kept 8 bases outside the gene matches. This CDR3 spans 13 amino acids. The CDR3 reads CASTYSGTDGYTF. In DNA form, the CDR3 reads TGTGCCAGCACATATTCGGGGACAGATGGCTACACCTTC.

The genes are TRBV6-5 and TRBJ1-4; 7 bases are shared with TRBD1. V shed 4 bases, J shed 8 bases, and the junction held 4 bases outside the gene matches. The germline V gene encodes CDR1 MNHEY and CDR2 SVGAGI. The CDR3 spans 13 residues. The CDR3 DNA reads as TGTGCCAGCAGTTCCCTGGACAGGGAAAAACTGTTTTTT. Amino acid sequence: CASSSLDREKLFF.

This clone was observed a single time. The chain recombines TRBV7-6 with TRBJ2-7; D might be TRBD1 (6 bases). Trimming stripped 1 base from V and 5 bases from J, with 9 bases between. The CDR3 consists of 13 residues. The germline V gene has CDR1 SGHVS and CDR2 FNYEAQ. The CDR3 loop is CASSLGQEHEQYF. The CDR3, as DNA: TGTGCCAGCAGCTTAGGACAGGAGCACGAGCAGTACTTC.

This chain joins TRBV28 and TRBJ2-4; 8 positions agree with TRBD2. The germline CDR1 and CDR2 sequences are MDHEN and SYDVKM. J was trimmed by 6 bases and V by 2 bases; bases with no gene match: 9. The CDR3 is 16 amino acids. CDR3 nucleotide sequence: TGTGCCAGCAGTTTAGGGACTAGGGGGATAGGAAACATTCAGTACTTC. Translating it yields CASSLGTRGIGNIQYF. Full variable domain (outside the CDR3, taken from reference TRBV28 and TRBJ2-4): DVKVTQSSRYLVKRTGEKVFLECVQDMDHENMFWYRQDPGLGLRLIYFSYDVKMKEKGDIPEGYSVSREKKERFSLILESASTNQTSMYLCASSLGTRGIGNIQYFGAGTRLSVL.

The chain recombines TRBV7-9 with TRBJ2-5; D gene ambiguous. Germline loops: CDR1 SEHNR, CDR2 FQNEAQ (reference sequence). The CDR3 has 12 residues. The V end was cut by 5 bases, the J end by 4 bases, with 8 bases between. The CDR3 sequence: CASSARGETQYF. As DNA, the CDR3 is TGTGCCAGCAGCGCCAGAGGAGAGACCCAGTACTTC.

The V call is TRBV11-2, the J call TRBJ1-1; D is unclear. The CDR3 contains 15 residues. V lost 0 bases and J lost 6, with 14 bases in between. Germline loops: CDR1 SGHAT, CDR2 FQNNGV. CDR3 region: CASSLDLAGSPEAFF. The CDR3 coding sequence is TGTGCCAGCAGCTTAGATCTTGCGGGGAGCCCTGAAGCTTTCTTT.

The chain joins TRBV19 to TRBJ2-3; a possible D gene is TRBD2 (6 bases). In germline, CDR1 is LNHDA, CDR2 SQIVND (reference sequence). V was shortened by 6 bases and J by 4 bases, with 14 bases between the two germline ends. CDR3 length: 14 amino acids. As DNA, the CDR3 is TGTGCCAGTAGCCAAGCCCCTAGCGCAGATACGCAGTATTTT. Translation: CASSQAPSADTQYF.

V and J are TRBV4-3 and TRBJ2-5, with D perhaps TRBD2 (6 bases). The CDR3 runs 14 residues. V gave up 1 base and J gave up 3 bases, with 9 bases separating them. The germline gives CDR1 LGHNA, CDR2 YSLEER. This CDR3 is CASSQVGTEETQYF. The CDR3 DNA sequence: TGCGCCAGCAGCCAAGTAGGGACTGAAGAGACCCAGTACTTC.

The chain joins TRBV5-1 to TRBJ2-7; D is unresolved. Germline V gene sequence: CDR1 SGHRS, CDR2 YFSETQ. The CDR3 totals 15 residues. Trimming cost V 0 bases and J 2 bases, with 12 bases left between them. CDR3 coding DNA: TGCGCCAGCAGCTTGGCCGGAAGGAGCCCCTACGAGCAGTACTTC. It codes for CASSLAGRSPYEQYF.

The chain combines TRBV11-3 with TRBJ1-1; D call uncertain. Germline V lookup: CDR1 SGHNT, CDR2 YENEEA. V was pared by 1 base and J by 5 bases, with 11 bases between. The length of the CDR3 is 14 residues. The CDR3 is CASSLGSGSTEAFF. DNA for the CDR3: TGTGCCAGCAGCTTAGGGTCCGGGAGTACTGAAGCTTTCTTT.

The CDR3 sequence is CASRPTGISYEQYF. In DNA form, the CDR3 reads TGTGCCAGTCGACCGACAGGGATCTCCTACGAGCAGTACTTC. V gene TRBV19 combines with J gene TRBJ2-7, with TRBD1 matching over 7 bases. This CDR3 is built from 14 residues. Germline assignment: CDR1 LNHDA and CDR2 SQIVND (reference sequence). The trim removed 8 bases at V and 0 bases at J, leaving 7 bases unmatched.

The CDR3 DNA follows: TGTGCCAGTAGCTGGCGGGGCACCTACAATGAGCAGTTCTTC. Its protein product is CASSWRGTYNEQFF. V usage is TRBV19 and J usage is TRBJ2-1, with D possibly being TRBD2 (6 bases). The CDR3 covers 14 residues. Deletions cut 6 bases from V and 2 bases from J, with 11 bases between. Germline CDR1 is LNHDA and CDR2 is SQIVND (reference sequence). Using reference TRBV19 and TRBJ2-1 for the parts outside the CDR3, the full variable domain is DGGITQSPKYLFRKEGQNVTLSCEQNLNHDAMYWYRQDPGQGLRLIYYSQIVNDFQKGDIAEGYSVSREKKESFPLTVTSAQKNPTAFYLCASSWRGTYNEQFFGPGTRLTVL.

J is TRBJ1-2 and V is TRBV28; no firm D call. Per germline, CDR1 MDHEN and CDR2 SYDVKM. V was shortened by 6 bases and J by 7 bases, with 9 bases between the two germline ends. This CDR3 is 11 amino acids long. The CDR3 reads CASRKTSGYTF. The CDR3 region has the DNA TGTGCCAGCAGGAAGACATCTGGCTACACCTTC.

Here the CDR3 reads CASGASGYQETQYF. For the CDR3, the DNA is TGTGCCAGCGGGGCTAGCGGGTACCAAGAGACCCAGTACTTC. This chain links TRBV28 with TRBJ2-5, with 8 bases aligning to TRBD2. The trim removed 8 bases at V and 0 bases at J, leaving 5 bases unmatched. CDR1 and CDR2 from the germline V gene are MDHEN and SYDVKM. CDR3 length: 14 residues.

Concerning this clone: One junction end does not reproduce the germline sequence, and a read error may be involved. The V call is TRBV28, the J call TRBJ1-1; tentatively, D is TRBD1 (6 bases). The CDR3 sequence is 15 residues long. Germline V gene sequence: CDR1 MDHEN, CDR2 SYDVKM. The chain's CDR3 is CASRSPGVRNAEAFF. The CDR3 DNA reads as TGTGCCAGCCGTTCTCCAGGGGTCCGGAACGCTGAAGCTTTCTTT.

A single count supports this clone. The chain recombines TRBV2 with TRBJ2-7; perhaps TRBD1 as D (6 bases). Germline V gene data show CDR1 as SNHLY and CDR2 as FYNNEI. The V gene lost 8 bases and the J gene lost 4 bases, with 15 bases spanning the gap. CDR3 size: 13 residues. The CDR3 loop is CASLSGDGYEQYF. Here the CDR3 DNA reads TGTGCCAGCCTATCAGGGGATGGTTACGAGCAGTACTTC. Supplemented by reference TRBV2 and TRBJ2-7, the full variable domain reads EPEVTQTPSHQVTQMGQEVILRCVPISNHLYFYWYRQILGQKVEFLVSFYNNEISEKSEIFDDQFSVERPDGSNFTLKIRSTKLEDSAMYFCASLSGDGYEQYFGPGTRLTVT.